The present entry profiles one T cell receptor beta chain with its context. TCRdb redid the calling of the RT-PCR reads with MiXCR, one entry per CDR3 protein. The sample includes some 960,000 distinct CDR3 sequences, approximately 18% of them seen just once. The CDR3 runs to 11 residues. Trimming took off 6 bases at V and 8 bases at J, with 7 bases between the two ends. CDR1 LNHDA and CDR2 SQIVND come from the germline V gene (reference sequence). The data are from a study of patients and donors after allogeneic stem cell transplantation. The chain is built from TRBV19 and TRBJ1-4; D is undetermined. The receptor was derived from a human donor who was either an allogeneic HSCT recipient or a stem cell or donor lymphocyte infusion donor (not recorded which). It is not recorded whose cells these are; they may come from a transplant donor. The sample comprised blood, either unsorted or a sorted T cell fraction (not recorded which). CDR3 coding DNA: TGTGCCAGTAGGAGAGAGGAAAAACTGTTTTTT. Translation: CASRREEKLFF.